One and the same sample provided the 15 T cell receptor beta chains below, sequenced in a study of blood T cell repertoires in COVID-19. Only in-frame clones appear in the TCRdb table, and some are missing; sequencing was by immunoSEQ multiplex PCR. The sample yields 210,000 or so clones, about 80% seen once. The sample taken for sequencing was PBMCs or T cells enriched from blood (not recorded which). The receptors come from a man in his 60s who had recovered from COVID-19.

The CDR3 DNA reads as TGTGCCAGCAGGCCCCTAGCGGGGGGATTCTACAATGAGCAGTTCTTC. Protein sequence: CASRPLAGGFYNEQFF. The chain recombines TRBV2 with TRBJ2-1; 11 nucleotides agree with TRBD2. With V trimmed by 6 bases and J by 3 bases, 7 bases remained unmatched. The CDR3 sequence is 16 residues long. The germline V gene encodes CDR1 SNHLY and CDR2 FYNNEI.

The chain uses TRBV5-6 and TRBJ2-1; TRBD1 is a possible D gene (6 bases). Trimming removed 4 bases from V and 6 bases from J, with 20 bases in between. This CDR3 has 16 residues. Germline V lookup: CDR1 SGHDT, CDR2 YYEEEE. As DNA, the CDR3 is TGTGCCAGCAGCGCGTTCCACCTTACAGGGTTCAATGAGCAGTTCTTC. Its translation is CASSAFHLTGFNEQFF. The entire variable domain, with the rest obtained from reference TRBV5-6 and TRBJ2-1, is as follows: DAGVTQSPTHLIKTRGQQVTLRCSPKSGHDTVSWYQQALGQGPQFIFQYYEEEERQRGNFPDRFSGHQFPNYSSELNVNALLLGDSALYLCASSAFHLTGFNEQFFGPGTRLTVL.

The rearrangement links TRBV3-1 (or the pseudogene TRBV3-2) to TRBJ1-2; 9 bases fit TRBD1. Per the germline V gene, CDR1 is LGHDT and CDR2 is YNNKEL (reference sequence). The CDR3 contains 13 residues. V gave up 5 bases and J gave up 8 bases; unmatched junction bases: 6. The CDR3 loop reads CASSGTGIGGYTF. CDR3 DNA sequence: TGTGCCAGCAGCGGGACAGGGATCGGAGGCTACACCTTC.

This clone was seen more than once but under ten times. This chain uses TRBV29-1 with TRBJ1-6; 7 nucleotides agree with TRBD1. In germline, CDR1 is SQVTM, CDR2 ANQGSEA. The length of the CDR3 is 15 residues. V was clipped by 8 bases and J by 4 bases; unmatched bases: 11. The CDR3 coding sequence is TGCAGCCCCCGGACAGGCGTCCTATATAATTCACCCCTCCACTTT. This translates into CSPRTGVLYNSPLHF.

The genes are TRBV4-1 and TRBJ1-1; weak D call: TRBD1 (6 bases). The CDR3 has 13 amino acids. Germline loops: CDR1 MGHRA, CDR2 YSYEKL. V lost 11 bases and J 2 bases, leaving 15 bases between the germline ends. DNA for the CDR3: TGCGCCTCCTCCGGGGACACCAACACTGAAGCTTTCTTT. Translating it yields CASSGDTNTEAFF.

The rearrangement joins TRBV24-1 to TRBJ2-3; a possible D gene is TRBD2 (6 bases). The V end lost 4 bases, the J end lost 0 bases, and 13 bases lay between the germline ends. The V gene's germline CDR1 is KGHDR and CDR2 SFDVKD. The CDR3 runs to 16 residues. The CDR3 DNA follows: TGTGCCACCAGTGACTTCGGACTAACTAGCACAGATACGCAGTATTTT. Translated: CATSDFGLTSTDTQYF.

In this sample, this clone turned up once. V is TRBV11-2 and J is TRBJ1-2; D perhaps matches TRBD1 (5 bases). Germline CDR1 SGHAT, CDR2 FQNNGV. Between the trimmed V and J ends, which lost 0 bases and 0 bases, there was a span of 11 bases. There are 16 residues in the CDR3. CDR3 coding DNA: TGTGCCAGCAGCTTAGATTCACCGGGGGCTAACTATGGCTACACCTTC. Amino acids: CASSLDSPGANYGYTF.

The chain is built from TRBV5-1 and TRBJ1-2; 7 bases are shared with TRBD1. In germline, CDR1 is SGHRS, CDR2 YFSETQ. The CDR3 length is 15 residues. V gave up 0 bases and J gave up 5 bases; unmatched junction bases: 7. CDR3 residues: CASSLVAGGRYGYTF. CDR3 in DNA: TGCGCCAGCAGCTTGGTGGCAGGGGGAAGATATGGCTACACCTTC.

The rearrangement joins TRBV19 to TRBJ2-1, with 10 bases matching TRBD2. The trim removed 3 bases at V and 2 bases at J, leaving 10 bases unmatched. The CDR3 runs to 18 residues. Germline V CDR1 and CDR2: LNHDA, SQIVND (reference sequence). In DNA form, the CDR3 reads TGTGCCAGTAGTATGCCCCCCAGCGGGGGGGCTACCTACAATGAGCAGTTCTTC. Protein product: CASSMPPSGGATYNEQFF.

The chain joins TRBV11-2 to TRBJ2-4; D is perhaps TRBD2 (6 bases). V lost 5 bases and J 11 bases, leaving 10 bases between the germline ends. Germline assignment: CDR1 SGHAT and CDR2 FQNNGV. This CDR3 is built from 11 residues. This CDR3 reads CASSPPGVQYF. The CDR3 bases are TGTGCCAGCAGCCCTCCGGGGGTTCAGTACTTC.

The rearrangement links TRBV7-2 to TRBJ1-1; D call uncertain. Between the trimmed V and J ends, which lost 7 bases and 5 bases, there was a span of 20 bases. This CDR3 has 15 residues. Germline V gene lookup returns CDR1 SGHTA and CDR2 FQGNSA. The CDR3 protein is CASTLNQVGGTEAFF. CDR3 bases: TGTGCCAGCACCTTGAACCAGGTGGGTGGGACTGAAGCTTTCTTT.

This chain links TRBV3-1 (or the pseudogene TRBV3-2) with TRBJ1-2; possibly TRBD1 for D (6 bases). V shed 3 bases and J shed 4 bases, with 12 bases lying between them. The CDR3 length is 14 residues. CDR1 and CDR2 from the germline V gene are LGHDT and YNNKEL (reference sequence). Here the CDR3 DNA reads TGTGCCAGCAGCCAGGATATACAGGGCTATGGCTACACCTTC. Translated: CASSQDIQGYGYTF.

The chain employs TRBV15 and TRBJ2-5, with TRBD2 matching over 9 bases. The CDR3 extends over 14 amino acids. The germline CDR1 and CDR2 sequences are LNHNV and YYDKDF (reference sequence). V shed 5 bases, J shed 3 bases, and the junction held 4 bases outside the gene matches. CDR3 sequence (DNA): TGTGCCACCAGCGCCCGACTAGCGGAAGAGACCCAGTACTTC. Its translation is CATSARLAEETQYF.

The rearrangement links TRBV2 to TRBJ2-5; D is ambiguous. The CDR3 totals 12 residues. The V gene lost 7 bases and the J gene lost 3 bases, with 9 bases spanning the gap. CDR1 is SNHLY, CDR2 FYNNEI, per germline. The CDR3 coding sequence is TGTGCCAGCACCTACGTCAAAGAGACCCAGTACTTC. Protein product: CASTYVKETQYF. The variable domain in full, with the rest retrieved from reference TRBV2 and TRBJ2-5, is EPEVTQTPSHQVTQMGQEVILRCVPISNHLYFYWYRQILGQKVEFLVSFYNNEISEKSEIFDDQFSVERPDGSNFTLKIRSTKLEDSAMYFCASTYVKETQYFGPGTRLLVL.

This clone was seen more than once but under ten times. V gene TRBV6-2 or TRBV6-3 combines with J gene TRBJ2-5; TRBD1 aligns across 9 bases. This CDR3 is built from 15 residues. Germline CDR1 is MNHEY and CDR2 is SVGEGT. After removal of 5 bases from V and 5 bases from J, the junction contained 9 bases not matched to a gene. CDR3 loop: CASSVRDRAWETQYF. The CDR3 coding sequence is TGTGCCAGCAGTGTCCGGGACAGGGCGTGGGAGACCCAGTACTTC.